Listed here are 20 T cell receptor beta chains from one sample, sequenced in a study of siplizumab effects on memory and regulatory T cells. TCRdb's copy holds only in-frame clones and misses some; the assay was immunoSEQ multiplex PCR. This sample has 65,000 to 70,000 clones, with roughly 88% found just once. Sequencing was performed on Tregs sorted from blood. Every receptor here comes from a human donor in good health.

This rearrangement joins TRBV7-8 to TRBJ2-7; 7 nucleotides line up with TRBD2. The CDR3 sequence is 14 residues long. The germline CDR1 and CDR2 sequences are SGHVS and FQNEAQ. Trimming took 5 bases from V and 2 from J; bases not matched to a gene: 6. CDR3 in DNA: TGTGCCAGCAGCCAAAGGGAGGGACCCTACGAGCAGTACTTC. Encoded protein: CASSQREGPYEQYF.

This chain links TRBV28 with TRBJ2-7, with D unresolved. The germline V and J ends were trimmed by 3 bases and 3 bases, with 15 bases remaining between them. CDR3 length: 15 residues. Germline CDR1 reads MDHEN; CDR2 reads SYDVKM. The CDR3 region is CASSLMYLGIYEQYF. The CDR3, as DNA: TGTGCCAGCAGTTTGATGTATCTGGGGATCTACGAGCAGTACTTC.

The V gene is TRBV27, the J gene TRBJ2-1; TRBD2 is a possible D gene (6 bases). Per germline, CDR1 MNHEY and CDR2 SMNVEV (reference sequence). The CDR3 length is 15 residues. V was clipped by 7 bases and J by 4 bases, with 17 bases between them. CDR3 amino acids: CASTHTWGEYNEQFF. In DNA form, the CDR3 reads TGTGCCAGCACCCATACGTGGGGGGAGTACAATGAGCAGTTCTTC.

This sequence joins TRBV28 and TRBJ2-1; 8 bases agree with TRBD2. From germline, CDR1 is MDHEN and CDR2 SYDVKM. The CDR3 spans 14 residues. The ends lost 3 bases at V and 6 bases at J; junction bases unmatched: 4. CDR3 sequence: CASSLRGAGNEQFF. DNA of the CDR3: TGTGCCAGCAGTTTGCGGGGGGCAGGCAATGAGCAGTTCTTC. Together with reference TRBV28 and TRBJ2-1, the CDR3 gives the full variable domain: DVKVTQSSRYLVKRTGEKVFLECVQDMDHENMFWYRQDPGLGLRLIYFSYDVKMKEKGDIPEGYSVSREKKERFSLILESASTNQTSMYLCASSLRGAGNEQFFGPGTRLTVL.

This chain connects TRBV6-5 to TRBJ2-1; 12 bases are shared with TRBD2. This CDR3 contains 15 residues. V was pared by 6 bases and J by 10 bases, with 10 bases of the junction left unmatched. Germline CDR1 MNHEY, CDR2 SVGAGI. CDR3 bases: TGTGCCAGCAGCCCCCTAGCGGGAGGGCCAGGGGAGCAGTTCTTC. Translation: CASSPLAGGPGEQFF.

The chain carries TRBV4-2 and TRBJ2-7, with 8 bases lining up with TRBD2. Germline lookup yields CDR1 LGHNA and CDR2 YNFKEQ. V lost 5 bases, J lost 0 bases, and 9 bases stayed unmatched. There are 16 residues in the CDR3. In nucleotides, the CDR3 is TGTGCCAGCAGCAAACGGACTAGCTTTAGCTCCTACGAGCAGTACTTC. Encoded protein: CASSKRTSFSSYEQYF.

The CDR3 sequence: CASSVGGLGQPQHF. CDR3 sequence (DNA): TGTGCCAGCTCCGTGGGAGGCCTCGGACAGCCCCAGCATTTT. The genes are TRBV18 and TRBJ1-5, with D uncertain. CDR1 and CDR2 (germline): KGHSH, LQKENI. Trimming removed 6 bases from V and 7 bases from J, with 16 bases in between. This CDR3 comprises 14 residues. The whole variable domain, remainder taken from reference TRBV18 and TRBJ1-5, is NAGVMQNPRHLVRRRGQEARLRCSPMKGHSHVYWYRQLPEEGLKFMVYLQKENIIDESGMPKERFSAEFPKEGPSILRIQQVVRGDSAAYFCASSVGGLGQPQHFGDGTRLSIL.

The chain couples TRBV10-3 to TRBJ2-3; 8 nucleotides align to TRBD1. The CDR3 has 12 residues. Germline lookup yields CDR1 ENHRY and CDR2 SYGVKD. Unmatched junction bases numbered 2, after V lost 8 bases and J lost 4 bases. CDR3 in DNA: TGTGCCATCGGACAGGGACCAGATACGCAGTATTTT. Encoded protein: CAIGQGPDTQYF.

The chain recombines TRBV6-6 with TRBJ1-4; D gene uncertain. There are 13 residues in the CDR3. CDR1 MNHNY and CDR2 SVGAGI come from the germline V gene (reference sequence). V was cut by 6 bases and J by 8 bases, with 13 bases left in between. The CDR3: CASSPVGWEKLFF. The CDR3 nucleotides are TGTGCCAGCAGCCCGGTCGGATGGGAAAAACTGTTTTTT.

J is TRBJ2-1 and V is TRBV28, with a tentative D call TRBD2 (5 bases). Trimming cost V 10 bases and J 0 bases, with 10 bases left between them. From germline, CDR1 is MDHEN and CDR2 SYDVKM. The CDR3 extends over 13 amino acids. The CDR3 loop reads CATQRPSYNEQFF. Written as DNA, the CDR3 is TGTGCCACCCAGCGGCCCTCCTACAATGAGCAGTTCTTC.

The chain links TRBV18 to TRBJ1-2; 7 bases are a match to TRBD1. The germline V gene encodes CDR1 KGHSH and CDR2 LQKENI. Germline trimming cut 3 bases from V and 4 bases from J; bases unmatched to any gene: 5. This CDR3 spans 14 amino acids. CDR3 amino acids: CASSPTGQTYGYTF. In DNA form, the CDR3 reads TGTGCCAGCTCACCCACGGGACAGACCTATGGCTACACCTTC.

With respect to this clone: Different DNA sequences within this sample yield the same CDR3. The DNA for the CDR3 is TGTGCCAGCAGTTACGGACTGGGGTACAGCACCGGGGAGCTGTTTTTT. It is translated as CASSYGLGYSTGELFF. This chain links TRBV6-5 with TRBJ2-2; maybe TRBD2 (5 bases). The germline gives CDR1 MNHEY, CDR2 SVGAGI. The CDR3 is made up of 16 amino acids. Trimming shortened V by 2 bases and J by 4 bases, and 14 bases separated the two germline ends.

V and J are TRBV7-9 and TRBJ2-4, with 7 bases lining up with TRBD2. Unmatched junction bases numbered 8, after V lost 5 bases and J lost 7 bases. From germline, CDR1 is SEHNR and CDR2 FQNEAQ (reference sequence). CDR3 length: 14 amino acids. Here the CDR3 reads CASSRGLFQNIQYF. The CDR3 DNA reads TGTGCCAGCAGCCGGGGACTATTTCAGAACATTCAGTACTTC.

The genes are TRBV19 and TRBJ2-1, with 10 nucleotides matching TRBD2. CDR3 size: 17 residues. V was pared by 1 base and J by 0 bases, with 3 bases of the junction left unmatched. Germline-derived CDR1 and CDR2 are LNHDA and SQIVND (reference sequence). The CDR3 here is CASSIVASGSSYNEQFF. For the CDR3, the DNA is TGTGCCAGTAGTATAGTAGCTAGCGGGAGCTCCTACAATGAGCAGTTCTTC.

The V and J genes are TRBV19 and TRBJ2-4, with D tentatively TRBD1 (6 bases). There are 15 residues in the CDR3. V was trimmed by 4 bases and J by 2 bases, leaving 12 bases between them. Germline V CDR1 and CDR2: LNHDA, SQIVND (reference sequence). The CDR3 DNA sequence: TGTGCCAGTAGTAGCCGAACAGGGACCAAAAACATTCAGTACTTC. It yields the protein CASSSRTGTKNIQYF. Combining the CDR3 with reference TRBV19 and TRBJ2-4 gives the whole variable domain DGGITQSPKYLFRKEGQNVTLSCEQNLNHDAMYWYRQDPGQGLRLIYYSQIVNDFQKGDIAEGYSVSREKKESFPLTVTSAQKNPTAFYLCASSSRTGTKNIQYFGAGTRLSVL.

The chain recombines TRBV5-6 with TRBJ1-1; 7 bases agree with TRBD1. After removal of 3 bases from V and 2 bases from J, the junction contained 7 bases not matched to a gene. This CDR3 region has 15 residues. Germline values: CDR1 SGHDT, CDR2 YYEEEE. CDR3 nucleotides: TGTGCCAGCAGCTCGAGGACAGGATTTAACACTGAAGCTTTCTTT. As protein: CASSSRTGFNTEAFF.

The rearrangement joins TRBV30 to TRBJ1-1, with no clear D. Germline CDR1 reads GTSNPN; CDR2 reads SVGIG (reference sequence). The CDR3 has 12 residues. V dropped 6 bases and J dropped 5 bases, with 13 bases sitting between them. The CDR3 DNA is TGTGCCTGCAGTATGAGGGTGACTGAAGCTTTCTTT. Amino acids: CACSMRVTEAFF.

This clone was counted ten times or more. The V and J genes are TRBV2 and TRBJ1-5; possible D gene TRBD1, 5 bases. Germline values: CDR1 SNHLY, CDR2 FYNNEI. V shed 8 bases and J shed 2 bases, with 19 bases lying between them. The CDR3 contains 16 residues. The CDR3 DNA follows: TGTGCCAGCGGCGCAGACAGAGGGGTCCGCAATCAGCCCCAGCATTTT. Translation gives CASGADRGVRNQPQHF. The variable domain in full, with the rest retrieved from reference TRBV2 and TRBJ1-5, is EPEVTQTPSHQVTQMGQEVILRCVPISNHLYFYWYRQILGQKVEFLVSFYNNEISEKSEIFDDQFSVERPDGSNFTLKIRSTKLEDSAMYFCASGADRGVRNQPQHFGDGTRLSIL.

The genes are TRBV7-3 and TRBJ2-1, with a tentative D call TRBD2 (6 bases). The germline gives CDR1 SGHTA, CDR2 FQGTGA. The CDR3 contains 15 residues. V was shortened by 2 bases and J by 2 bases, with 10 bases between the two germline ends. The CDR3 DNA reads TGTGCCAGCAGCTTACACCCGGGGGCCTACAATGAGCAGTTCTTC. Its protein product is CASSLHPGAYNEQFF.

The CDR3 spells CASSPVAGVREQFF. CDR3 nucleotides: TGCGCCAGCAGCCCTGTAGCGGGAGTACGTGAGCAGTTCTTC. V and J are TRBV4-1 and TRBJ2-1; 9 bases are shared with TRBD2. The CDR3 is 14 amino acids. Germline V CDR1 and CDR2: MGHRA, YSYEKL. With V trimmed by 4 bases and J by 9 bases, 7 bases remained unmatched.